This entry lists 30 T cell receptor beta chains sequenced from one sample in a study of blood T cells in healthy people across ages. Sample-barcoded 5' priming and a J-beta primer mix drove a second PCR of roughly 6 to 12 cycles. MiXCR, run by TCRdb on the 5' RACE reads, gives a single entry per CDR3 protein. The table records roughly 730,000 distinct CDR3 sequences, about 56% of them present only once. Sample: blood. The source of these receptors is a man between 35 and 55 years old in good health.

This clonotype was recorded a few times. The V gene is TRBV4-1, the J gene TRBJ2-5; D is ambiguous. V was clipped by 4 bases and J by 3 bases, with 6 bases between them. CDR1 is MGHRA and CDR2 is YSYEKL in the germline V gene. The CDR3 runs to 12 residues. CDR3 bases: TGCGCCAGCAGCCCTAACGAAGAGACCCAGTACTTC. Amino acid sequence: CASSPNEETQYF.

The gene calls are TRBV9 and TRBJ1-1; D gene uncertain. Between the trimmed V and J ends, which lost 3 bases and 1 base, there was a span of 16 bases. CDR3 size: 16 residues. Germline values: CDR1 SGDLS, CDR2 YYNGEE. In DNA, the CDR3 is TGTGCCAGCAGCGGATCTATGGGTACGTCGAACACTGAAGCTTTCTTT. Amino acids: CASSGSMGTSNTEAFF.

This clonotype came up many times. The chain is built from TRBV20-1 and TRBJ2-3; a weak D match, TRBD2 (5 bases). This CDR3 is built from 12 residues. Looked up from germline, CDR1 is DFQATT and CDR2 is SNEGSKA (reference sequence). Trimming removed 4 bases at V and 3 bases at J, with 8 bases between. The CDR3 nucleotides read TGCAGTGCTACAGAGGGAACAGATACGCAGTATTTT. It translates to CSATEGTDTQYF.

The J gene is TRBJ2-1, the V gene TRBV6-2 or TRBV6-3, with 8 bases aligning to TRBD2. Germline V gene sequence: CDR1 MNHEY, CDR2 SVGEGT. The CDR3 spans 15 residues. J was trimmed by 0 bases and V by 7 bases; bases with no gene match: 5. CDR3 nucleotides: TGTGCCAGCACTCAGAGCGGGGGCTCCTACAATGAGCAGTTCTTC. Translated, it gives CASTQSGGSYNEQFF.

The rearrangement links TRBV2 to TRBJ2-4; 7 bases map to TRBD1. TRBJ2-7 matches the DNA end more closely, so the J call is doubtful. CDR1 is SNHLY, CDR2 FYNNEI, per germline. This CDR3 is 16 amino acids long. CDR3 protein: CASSEAMTGFGYEQYF. Written as DNA, the CDR3 is TGTGCCAGCAGTGAAGCCATGACAGGGTTCGGGTACGAGCAGTACTTC.

Notes on this clonotype: With a much larger clone just one base away, this may be a read error. V is TRBV5-1 and J is TRBJ1-1; D is unresolved. Germline-derived CDR1 and CDR2 are SGHRS and YFSETQ. The CDR3 spans 15 residues. The CDR3 is CASSFSFAGNPEAFF. DNA for the CDR3: TGCGCCAGCAGCTTTTCGTTTGCCGGGAACCCTGAAGCTTTCTTT.

This chain connects TRBV5-1 to TRBJ2-5, with TRBD1 matching 8 bases. CDR3 length: 15 residues. Unmatched junction bases numbered 7, after V lost 2 bases and J lost 4 bases. CDR1 and CDR2 (germline): SGHRS, YFSETQ. DNA of the CDR3: TGCGCCAGCAGCTTAGGACAGGGAAGCGGAGAGACCCAGTACTTC. Its protein is CASSLGQGSGETQYF.

The rearrangement uses TRBV20-1 and TRBJ1-6, with 9 nucleotides matching TRBD1. CDR1 is DFQATT and CDR2 is SNEGSKA in the germline V gene (reference sequence). This CDR3 has 12 amino acids. V shed 6 bases and J 11 bases; nucleotides not matched to a gene: 5. CDR3 sequence reads: CSADRGTAPLHF. In DNA, the CDR3 is TGCAGTGCGGACAGGGGTACGGCACCCCTCCACTTT.

The genes are TRBV11-2 and TRBJ2-1; TRBD2 aligns across 8 bases. V gave up 6 bases and J gave up 0 bases; unmatched junction bases: 10. In germline, CDR1 is SGHAT, CDR2 FQNNGV. The CDR3 consists of 17 residues. CDR3 nucleotides: TGTGCCAGCAGGGGTTTGAGCGGGAGACTCTCCTACAATGAGCAGTTCTTC. Its translation is CASRGLSGRLSYNEQFF.

Ten or more counts support this clonotype. The J gene is TRBJ2-5, the V gene TRBV28; D uncertain. This CDR3 is built from 12 residues. Germline CDR1 MDHEN, CDR2 SYDVKM. V was cut by 3 bases and J by 3 bases, with 5 bases left in between. For the CDR3, the DNA is TGTGCCAGCAGTTTTACAGAAGAGACCCAGTACTTC. Translated: CASSFTEETQYF.

This clonotype came up many times. CDR3 nucleotides: TGTGCCAGCAGTACCGGTGATACGCAGTATTTT. Translation: CASSTGDTQYF. The chain joins TRBV12-3 or TRBV12-4 to TRBJ2-3, with D uncertain. The CDR3 contains 11 residues. The V and J ends lost 5 bases and 6 bases respectively, with 6 bases between them.

This clonotype was observed a few times. CDR3 coding DNA: TGCAGCGTTGAAGTACGAGGCCAGACCACCTACAATGAGCAGTTCTTC. Translated: CSVEVRGQTTYNEQFF. The chain combines TRBV29-1 with TRBJ2-1; D remains ambiguous. The length of the CDR3 is 16 residues. Germline V gives CDR1 SQVTM, CDR2 ANQGSEA. The V gene lost 1 base and the J gene lost 2 bases, with 15 bases spanning the gap.

This clonotype was detected only a few times. The chain is built from TRBV27 and TRBJ2-5; the match to TRBD1 covers 8 bases. There are 16 residues in the CDR3. The germline gives CDR1 MNHEY, CDR2 SMNVEV (reference sequence). With 5 bases clipped from V and 11 bases from J, the junction kept 19 bases outside the gene matches. CDR3 bases: TGTGCCAGCAGTCTACTAGGACAGGGAAGAGATCTGGGGCAGTACTTC. Amino acids: CASSLLGQGRDLGQYF.

The chain links TRBV20-1 to TRBJ2-7; D is perhaps TRBD1 or TRBD2 (5 bases each). The DNA end lines up better with TRBJ2-4; the J call may be wrong. Germline CDR1 DFQATT, CDR2 SNEGSKA (reference sequence). The CDR3 is 13 residues long. Here the CDR3 DNA reads TGCAGTGCACCACCGGGGATAGGGGACATTCAGTACTTC. Residues: CSAPPGIGDIQYF.

There are a few counts of this clonotype. The J gene is TRBJ1-1, the V gene TRBV21-1; TRBD1, the table's D call, lacks a check against the DNA. TRBV21-1 represents a pseudogene. The CDR3 runs 13 residues. CDR3 sequence reads: CASSAQGNTEAFF. The CDR3 nucleotides are TGTGCCAGCAGCGCACAGGGAAACACTGAAGCTTTCTTT.

This clonotype was recorded a few times. This sequence joins TRBV10-3 and TRBJ2-3; 7 bases align to TRBD1. J lost 1 base, V lost 2 bases, and 6 bases had no gene match. The CDR3 covers 16 residues. In germline, CDR1 is ENHRY, CDR2 SYGVKD. The CDR3, as DNA: TGTGCCATCAGTGAGACCACAGGGGTTGGCACAGATACGCAGTATTTT. It translates to CAISETTGVGTDTQYF.

The chain is built from TRBV2 and TRBJ2-2; D could derive from TRBD1 or TRBD2 (5 bases each). V dropped 5 bases and J dropped 3 bases, with 13 bases sitting between them. CDR1 is SNHLY and CDR2 is FYNNEI in the germline V gene. CDR3 size: 15 residues. CDR3 in DNA: TGTGCCAGCAGTCGTGGGGCGGAGGACACCGGGGAGCTGTTTTTT. This codes for CASSRGAEDTGELFF.

As concerns this clonotype: At one end, the junction sequence differs from germline, possibly due to a read error. The chain employs TRBV20-1 and TRBJ2-5; 7 bases align to TRBD2. Looked up from germline, CDR1 is DFQATT and CDR2 is SNEGSKA (reference sequence). The CDR3 is 14 residues long. The CDR3 here is CSARDGGTQETRYF. As DNA, the CDR3 is TGCAGTGCTAGAGACGGGGGGACCCAAGAGACCCGGTACTTC.

This clonotype was observed a handful of times. The J gene is TRBJ2-5, the V gene TRBV4-3, with 7 positions matching TRBD1. This CDR3 has 16 amino acids. Germline V gives CDR1 LGHNA, CDR2 YSLEER. Trimming removed 0 bases from V and 11 bases from J; junction bases left unmatched: 15. The CDR3 sequence is CASSQDLGQAYQKQYF. The CDR3 DNA sequence: TGCGCCAGCAGCCAAGATCTAGGACAGGCGTATCAAAAGCAGTACTTC.

The sample holds one count of this clonotype. The chain couples TRBV5-5 to TRBJ2-7; D perhaps matches TRBD1 (6 bases). Per germline, CDR1 SGHKS and CDR2 YYEKEE (reference sequence). There are 14 residues in the CDR3. With 1 base removed from V and 7 bases from J, the gap between germline ends came to 15 bases. CDR3 residues: CASSLSGRGTEQYF. CDR3 DNA: TGTGCCAGCAGCTTGTCTGGCAGGGGTACGGAGCAGTACTTC.

The rearrangement links TRBV6-5 to TRBJ1-2, with 9 bases matching TRBD1. Germline trimming cut 0 bases from V and 5 bases from J; bases unmatched to any gene: 4. CDR1 is MNHEY and CDR2 is SVGAGI in the germline V gene. The CDR3 sequence is 15 residues long. The CDR3 protein is CASSYSGTGWYGYTF. CDR3 DNA sequence: TGTGCCAGCAGTTACTCAGGGACAGGGTGGTATGGCTACACCTTC.

This clonotype has more than one count but fewer than ten. The chain combines TRBV27 with TRBJ1-2; perhaps TRBD1 as D (5 bases). V was pared by 4 bases and J by 1 base, with 7 bases between. The CDR3 totals 13 residues. Germline V gene sequence: CDR1 MNHEY, CDR2 SMNVEV (reference sequence). CDR3 amino acids: CASSWGFNYGYTF. The DNA for the CDR3 is TGTGCCAGCAGTTGGGGCTTTAACTATGGCTACACCTTC.

The genes are TRBV4-2 and TRBJ2-3; D is undetermined. This CDR3 spans 14 amino acids. Germline lookup yields CDR1 LGHNA and CDR2 YNFKEQ. Trimming removed 0 bases from V and 2 bases from J, with 6 bases in between. The CDR3 here is CASSQEYYTDTQYF. CDR3 bases: TGTGCCAGCAGCCAAGAGTATTACACAGATACGCAGTATTTT.

A few counts support this clonotype. The chain joins TRBV7-9 to TRBJ2-3, with TRBD1 matching 8 bases. V shed 5 bases, J shed 4 bases, and the junction held 11 bases outside the gene matches. This CDR3 comprises 16 residues. Germline-derived CDR1 and CDR2 are SEHNR and FQNEAQ (reference sequence). The CDR3 protein is CASSPRGRDSADTQYF. The DNA for the CDR3 is TGTGCCAGCAGCCCCAGGGGGCGCGACTCCGCAGATACGCAGTATTTT.

The chain employs TRBV20-1 and TRBJ2-4; D may be TRBD1 or TRBD2 (5 bases each). This CDR3 comprises 16 residues. V dropped 0 bases and J dropped 10 bases, with 22 bases sitting between them. Germline CDR1 reads DFQATT; CDR2 reads SNEGSKA (reference sequence). The CDR3 region is CSAREYRDGKNGIQYF. The CDR3 nucleotides read TGCAGTGCTAGAGAGTACCGGGACGGAAAAAACGGGATTCAGTACTTC.

V and J are TRBV2 and TRBJ1-5; the match to TRBD1 covers 8 bases. Germline CDR1 SNHLY, CDR2 FYNNEI. There are 13 residues in the CDR3. The trim removed 6 bases at V and 4 bases at J, leaving 2 bases unmatched. CDR3 in DNA: TGTGCCAGCAGAAGGACAGGGAATCAGCCCCAGCATTTT. Protein product: CASRRTGNQPQHF.

A word on this clonotype: One junction end does not reproduce the germline sequence, and a read error may be involved. The chain carries TRBV7-9 and TRBJ1-1; maybe TRBD1 (6 bases). CDR1 is SEHNR and CDR2 is FQNEAQ in the germline V gene (reference sequence). This CDR3 comprises 13 residues. In DNA, the CDR3 is TGTGCCGGCAGCTTTTCCAGGGGCACTGAAGCTTTCTTT. It yields the protein CAGSFSRGTEAFF.

V and J are TRBV20-1 and TRBJ1-4; D is undetermined. Germline CDR1 is DFQATT and CDR2 is SNEGSKA (reference sequence). Trimming pared 6 bases from V and 6 bases from J, leaving 20 bases between. This CDR3 is built from 15 residues. As DNA, the CDR3 is TGCAGTGCAAGACCAGAACAGCCTGTACATGAAAAACTGTTTTTT. Translated: CSARPEQPVHEKLFF.

The chain carries TRBV29-1 and TRBJ2-1; D unclear. Germline V lookup: CDR1 SQVTM, CDR2 ANQGSEA. There are 12 residues in the CDR3. V was cut by 1 base and J by 5 bases, with 6 bases left in between. CDR3 coding DNA: TGCAGCGTTGAAGGCAGACACAATGAGCAGTTCTTC. It codes for CSVEGRHNEQFF.

This clonotype was detected a few times. V and J are TRBV27 and TRBJ1-5; D is uncertain. The CDR3 extends over 13 amino acids. V lost 2 bases to trimming and J lost 3 bases, with 5 bases between them. CDR1 and CDR2 (germline): MNHEY, SMNVEV (reference sequence). For the CDR3, the DNA is TGTGCCAGCAGTTTAGCACTCAATCAGCCCCAGCATTTT. Protein: CASSLALNQPQHF.